This note documents a single T cell receptor beta chain sequence. The sample is drawn from a study of cytomegalovirus exposure and HLA in healthy donors. The germline V gene encodes CDR1 MGHRA and CDR2 YSYEKL. Trimming removed 4 bases at V and 4 bases at J, with 13 bases between. The CDR3 is 15 amino acids. PCR used 60 Vbeta primers and 13 Jbeta primers. The table came from immunoSEQ multiplex PCR; TCRdb's copy has only in-frame clones and leaves some out. The sample has around 280,000 clones; 80% to 90% are singletons. The donors were healthy bone marrow donors. The TCR was taken from a woman between 18 and 30 years old in good health and CMV-seronegative. Sequencing input: PBMCs. The V and J genes are TRBV4-1 and TRBJ2-2; D gene ambiguous. The CDR3 nucleotides read TGCGCCAGCAGCCCTACAGCCGCTTTCACCGGGGAGCTGTTTTTT. It specifies CASSPTAAFTGELFF.